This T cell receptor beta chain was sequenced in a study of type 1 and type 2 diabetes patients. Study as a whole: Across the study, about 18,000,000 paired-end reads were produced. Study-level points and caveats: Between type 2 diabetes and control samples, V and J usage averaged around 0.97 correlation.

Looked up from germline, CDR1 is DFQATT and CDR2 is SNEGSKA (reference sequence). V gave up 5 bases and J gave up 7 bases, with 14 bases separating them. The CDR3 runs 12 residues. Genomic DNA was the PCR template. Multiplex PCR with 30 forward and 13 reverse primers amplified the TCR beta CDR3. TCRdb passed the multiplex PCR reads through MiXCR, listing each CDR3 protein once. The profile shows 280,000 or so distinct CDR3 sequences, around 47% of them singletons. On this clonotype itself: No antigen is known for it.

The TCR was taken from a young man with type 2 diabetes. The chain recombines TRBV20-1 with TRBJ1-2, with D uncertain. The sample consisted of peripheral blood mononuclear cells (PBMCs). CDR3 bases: TGCAGTGCTCCCGCAGGCGGACGTGGCTACACCTTC. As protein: CSAPAGGRGYTF.